The rows below give T cell receptor beta chains drawn from one sample of a study of radiation and T cells in renal cell carcinoma. Here immunoSEQ multiplex PCR was the method, and the copy in TCRdb shows in-frame clones only, minus some. This table holds roughly 100,000 clones, 84% found once. The source material was blood, sampled from a patient whose treatment included radiotherapy and nephrectomy. Source of these receptors: a man aged 60-69 years with renal cell carcinoma. Both conserved end residues are part of each CDR3. The D gene is left open where the match is weak. The size of a clone is reported for some rows only, either as once, few or many, or as a class for expanded clones.

j_gene: TRBJ1-2; v_gene: TRBV13; d_gene: .; abundance: .; CDR3nt: TGTGCCAGCAGCTCTCAAAACAGGGCTAACACTAACTATGGCTACACCTTC; CDR3aa: CASSSQNRANTNYGYTF
j_gene: TRBJ2-2; v_gene: TRBV5-1; d_gene: .; abundance: .; CDR3nt: TGCGCCAGCAGCTTGTCAAGGGGAAGAACCGGGGAGCTGTTTTTT; CDR3aa: CASSLSRGRTGELFF
j_gene: TRBJ2-3; v_gene: TRBV21-1; d_gene: .; abundance: once; CDR3nt: TGTGCCAGCAGCAAAGGGGCTGGCGCGCAGTATTTT; CDR3aa: CASSKGAGAQYF
j_gene: TRBJ2-3; v_gene: TRBV5-1; d_gene: .; abundance: .; CDR3nt: TGCGCCAGCATGGGGAGGGGGCGAGGCACAGATACGCAGTATTTT; CDR3aa: CASMGRGRGTDTQYF
j_gene: TRBJ2-3; v_gene: TRBV12-5; d_gene: TRBD2; abundance: .; CDR3nt: TGTGCTAGTGGACGCGGACTAGCGGGAGATACGCAGTATTTT; CDR3aa: CASGRGLAGDTQYF
j_gene: TRBJ2-5; v_gene: TRBV5-4; d_gene: .; abundance: once; CDR3nt: TGTGCCAGCAGCTTAAGCGGGCCCCCCCGGGAGACCCAGTACTTC; CDR3aa: CASSLSGPPRETQYF
j_gene: TRBJ1-1; v_gene: TRBV10-3; d_gene: .; abundance: .; CDR3nt: TGTGCCACCAGCACCGGGTTTGCTGAAGCTTTCTTT; CDR3aa: CATSTGFAEAFF
j_gene: TRBJ1-1; v_gene: TRBV10-3; d_gene: TRBD1; abundance: once; CDR3nt: TGTGCCATCAGTGAGTCAACAGGGGGAGCAGGGGAGAACACTGAAGCTTTCTTT; CDR3aa: CAISESTGGAGENTEAFF
j_gene: TRBJ1-2; v_gene: TRBV19; d_gene: .; abundance: .; CDR3nt: TGTGCCAGTAGTATCAAGGGGGACGGCGGCTACACCTTC; CDR3aa: CASSIKGDGGYTF
j_gene: TRBJ2-7; v_gene: TRBV4-3; d_gene: TRBD1; abundance: .; CDR3nt: TGCGCCAGCAGCCAAGGGACAGGGGGCGCACGGCAGTACTTC; CDR3aa: CASSQGTGGARQYF
j_gene: TRBJ2-1; v_gene: TRBV5-1; d_gene: .; abundance: .; CDR3nt: TGCGCCAGCAGCGCCGGGGACGCCTACAATGAGCAGTTCTTC; CDR3aa: CASSAGDAYNEQFF
j_gene: TRBJ2-7; v_gene: TRBV28; d_gene: .; abundance: .; CDR3nt: TGTGCCAGCAGTTCCAACAGGGCTACCTTCTACGAGCAGTACTTC; CDR3aa: CASSSNRATFYEQYF
j_gene: TRBJ2-3; v_gene: TRBV18; d_gene: .; abundance: few; CDR3nt: TGTGCCAGCTCACCCGGGACCGGGGATACGCAGTATTTT; CDR3aa: CASSPGTGDTQYF